These 30 T cell receptor beta chains came from one sample sequenced in a study of control samples from healthy donors and cancer patients. Some clones are missing from TCRdb's copy, which holds only in-frame ones; the method was immunoSEQ multiplex PCR. The repertoire has about 140,000 clones, about 85% of them found once; the top ten carry roughly 8.7%. Sequences were obtained from blood. Receptors originate from a woman aged 25-40 years in good health.

The gene calls are TRBV5-1 and TRBJ1-2; unclear D gene. CDR3 length: 15 amino acids. The V gene's germline CDR1 is SGHRS and CDR2 YFSETQ. The V gene lost 4 bases and the J gene lost 5 bases, with 18 bases spanning the gap. The DNA of the CDR3 is TGCGCCAGCAGCCAAACGGTGGAGGTAGATTATGGCTACACCTTC. Translating gives CASSQTVEVDYGYTF. The full variable domain, rest sourced from reference TRBV5-1 and TRBJ1-2, is KAGVTQTPRYLIKTRGQQVTLSCSPISGHRSVSWYQQTPGQGLQFLFEYFSETQRNKGNFPGRFSGRQFSNSRSEMNVSTLELGDSALYLCASSQTVEVDYGYTFGSGTRLTVV.

The V gene is TRBV5-1, the J gene TRBJ1-2; weak D call: TRBD1 (6 bases). The germline gives CDR1 SGHRS, CDR2 YFSETQ. The germline V and J ends were trimmed by 0 bases and 6 bases, with 18 bases remaining between them. CDR3 length: 16 residues. The CDR3 region has the DNA TGCGCCAGCAGCTTGGAGTACGCGGGGGGCATCGATGGCTACACCTTC. Protein product: CASSLEYAGGIDGYTF.

CDR3 residues: CASSYSRGRGETQYF. DNA for the CDR3: TGTGCCAGCAGTTACTCGCGAGGGCGAGGAGAGACCCAGTACTTC. The chain links TRBV6-5 to TRBJ2-5, with D possibly matching TRBD2 (5 bases). Germline V lookup: CDR1 MNHEY, CDR2 SVGAGI. The CDR3 has 15 residues. The V end was cut by 0 bases, the J end by 4 bases, with 12 bases between.

This chain links TRBV4-1 with TRBJ1-1; 8 bases agree with TRBD1. The junction had 11 bases not matched to a gene; V was cut back by 4 bases and J by 4 bases. The V gene's germline CDR1 is MGHRA and CDR2 YSYEKL. The CDR3 length is 16 residues. In nucleotides, the CDR3 is TGCGCCAGCAGCCCCCGGGGACAGGTAGGGAGCACTGAAGCTTTCTTT. It yields the protein CASSPRGQVGSTEAFF.

This clone was counted once. The chain recombines TRBV30 with TRBJ1-1; a weak D match, TRBD1 (5 bases). The CDR3 totals 14 residues. Germline values: CDR1 GTSNPN, CDR2 SVGIG (reference sequence). V shed 3 bases and J shed 7 bases, with 18 bases lying between them. The CDR3 reads CAWRRDGTEVEAFF. The DNA for the CDR3 is TGTGCCTGGAGAAGGGATGGGACGGAGGTTGAAGCTTTCTTT. The whole variable domain, filled in from reference TRBV30 and TRBJ1-1, reads SQTIHQWPATLVQPVGSPLSLECTVEGTSNPNLYWYRQAAGRGLQLLFYSVGIGQISSEVPQNLSASRPQDRQFILSSKKLLLSDSGFYLCAWRRDGTEVEAFFGQGTRLTVV.

The rearrangement joins TRBV7-8 to TRBJ1-3; TRBD1 matches 11 bases. CDR1 and CDR2 (germline): SGHVS, FQNEAQ. The CDR3 runs 17 residues. J gave up 0 bases and V 5 bases, and 6 bases lay outside the gene matches. The DNA of the CDR3 is TGTGCCAGCAGCCTAGGACAGGGGGCTTTCTCTGGAAACACCATATATTTT. It specifies CASSLGQGAFSGNTIYF.

The V call is TRBV30, the J call TRBJ2-7; the D gene is possibly TRBD2 (6 bases). Germline CDR1 reads GTSNPN; CDR2 reads SVGIG (reference sequence). This CDR3 has 13 residues. V lost 8 bases and J lost 2, with 16 bases in between. DNA of the CDR3: TGTGCCGGACTCCGGGACTCCGCCTACGAGCAGTACTTC. It codes for CAGLRDSAYEQYF.

This rearrangement joins TRBV2 to TRBJ1-1; 8 bases are shared with TRBD1. Germline V lookup: CDR1 SNHLY, CDR2 FYNNEI. After removal of 8 bases from V and 4 bases from J, the junction contained 9 bases not matched to a gene. This CDR3 has 14 residues. CDR3 protein: CASLGQGEGTEAFF. For the CDR3, the DNA is TGTGCCAGCCTTGGACAGGGTGAGGGCACTGAAGCTTTCTTT.

The chain combines TRBV6-1 with TRBJ1-4, with D maybe TRBD1 (6 bases). CDR1 and CDR2 (germline): MNHNS, SASEGT. V lost 0 bases, J lost 3 bases, and 8 bases lay in between. This CDR3 comprises 15 residues. CDR3 nucleotides: TGTGCCAGCAGTGAAGCGAGGGGGTCTAATGAAAAACTGTTTTTT. Translated, it gives CASSEARGSNEKLFF.

The chain employs TRBV25-1 and TRBJ1-4, with TRBD1 matching 7 bases. Germline CDR1 and CDR2: MGHDK and SYGVNS. The trim removed 7 bases at V and 4 bases at J, leaving 6 bases unmatched. The CDR3 consists of 14 residues. CDR3 nucleotides: TGTGCCAGCATCGACAGGGTCGATAATGAAAAACTGTTTTTT. Its translation is CASIDRVDNEKLFF.

This clone was observed a handful of times. The chain recombines TRBV5-8 with TRBJ1-2; TRBD1 might be the D (6 bases). The germline gives CDR1 SGHTS, CDR2 YDEGEE. This CDR3 has 16 residues. Between the trimmed V and J ends, which lost 0 bases and 2 bases, there was a span of 14 bases. The CDR3 reads CASSLVSQGINYGYTF. In DNA, the CDR3 is TGTGCCAGCAGCTTGGTTTCGCAGGGGATAAACTATGGCTACACCTTC.

The genes are TRBV6-5 and TRBJ1-6; D unresolved. Trimming shortened V by 10 bases and J by 7 bases, and 14 bases separated the two germline ends. Germline V gene lookup returns CDR1 MNHEY and CDR2 SVGAGI. The CDR3 has 13 residues. For the CDR3, the DNA is TGTGCCACCCTACGGGCTAAGAATTCACCCCTCCACTTT. Translating gives CATLRAKNSPLHF.

The genes are TRBV6-5 and TRBJ1-1; D gene unclear. This CDR3 is 13 amino acids long. V lost 0 bases and J 8 bases, leaving 10 bases between the germline ends. Germline V gives CDR1 MNHEY, CDR2 SVGAGI. CDR3 coding DNA: TGTGCCAGCAGTTACTCTAGGGCACCCGAAGCTTTCTTT. Its translation is CASSYSRAPEAFF.

This rearrangement joins TRBV2 to TRBJ1-4; possible D gene TRBD1, 6 bases. V lost 5 bases and J 8 bases, leaving 18 bases between the germline ends. CDR1 and CDR2 (germline): SNHLY, FYNNEI. The CDR3 is 15 residues long. The CDR3: CASSPNVGQGEKLFF. Here the CDR3 DNA reads TGTGCCAGCAGTCCTAATGTGGGCCAGGGGGAAAAACTGTTTTTT.

The chain links TRBV5-1 to TRBJ2-7; maybe TRBD2 (6 bases). CDR1 SGHRS and CDR2 YFSETQ come from the germline V gene. Trimming removed 3 bases at V and 3 bases at J, with 19 bases between. CDR3 length: 16 residues. In nucleotides, the CDR3 is TGCGCCAGCAGCTCGATCGGGGACTCCTATGACTACGAGCAGTACTTC. Its translation is CASSSIGDSYDYEQYF.

The chain is built from TRBV2 and TRBJ2-7; D call uncertain. The CDR3 extends over 13 amino acids. V gave up 6 bases and J gave up 2 bases, with 11 bases separating them. CDR1 and CDR2 from the germline V gene are SNHLY and FYNNEI. As DNA, the CDR3 is TGTGCCAGCAGGGTGGACCACACCTACGAGCAGTACTTC. It translates to CASRVDHTYEQYF.

This clone showed up just a few times. J is TRBJ1-1 and V is TRBV6-5; D is perhaps TRBD1 (5 bases). The CDR3 totals 14 residues. With 6 bases removed from V and 2 bases from J, the gap between germline ends came to 13 bases. Germline V gene lookup returns CDR1 MNHEY and CDR2 SVGAGI. In DNA form, the CDR3 reads TGTGCCAGCAGACGTCCGACAGTAAACACTGAAGCTTTCTTT. Encoded protein: CASRRPTVNTEAFF.

This chain uses TRBV7-2 with TRBJ2-7, with 11 nucleotides matching TRBD2. CDR3 size: 16 residues. V lost 4 bases to trimming and J lost 2 bases; unmatched junction nucleotides: 7. Germline V lookup: CDR1 SGHTA, CDR2 FQGNSA. For the CDR3, the DNA is TGTGCCAGCAGCTCCCGAGGGACTAGCGGTACCTACGAGCAGTACTTC. Its protein product is CASSSRGTSGTYEQYF.

Concerning this clone itself: Germline is not matched at one junction end, which may reflect a read error. This chain joins TRBV2 and TRBJ1-5; a possible D gene is TRBD1 (6 bases). In germline, CDR1 is SNHLY, CDR2 FYNNEI. This CDR3 has 13 residues. CDR3 sequence: CASREGGKQPQHF. The DNA of the CDR3 is TGTGCCAGCAGGGAGGGGGGCAAACAGCCCCAGCATTTT.

The rearrangement joins TRBV6-1 to TRBJ2-2; D perhaps matches TRBD2 (6 bases). V shed 2 bases and J shed 4 bases, with 11 bases lying between them. This CDR3 has 15 amino acids. CDR1 and CDR2 from the germline V gene are MNHNS and SASEGT. Here the CDR3 DNA reads TGTGCCAGCAGTGAATCGGTAGCGGCCACCGGGGAGCTGTTTTTT. Encoded protein: CASSESVAATGELFF.

This clone has only a few counts. This sequence joins TRBV4-2 and TRBJ1-5, with a possible D match to TRBD1 (5 bases). The CDR3 extends over 13 amino acids. V lost 1 base to trimming and J lost 6 bases, with 7 bases between them. Germline V lookup: CDR1 LGHNA, CDR2 YNFKEQ. CDR3 residues: CASSQVRGQPQHF. The CDR3 DNA reads as TGTGCCAGCAGCCAAGTAAGGGGTCAGCCCCAGCATTTT.

The chain couples TRBV3-1 (or the pseudogene TRBV3-2) to TRBJ2-7; a possible D gene is TRBD2 (5 bases). The CDR3 is 11 residues long. Germline CDR1 reads LGHDT; CDR2 reads YNNKEL (reference sequence). V lost 5 bases, J lost 6 bases, and 8 bases lay in between. The CDR3 DNA reads TGTGCCAGCAGCTACGAGGGCGAGCAGTACTTC. It specifies CASSYEGEQYF.

The V call is TRBV10-3, the J call TRBJ2-1; 7 bases match TRBD2. Germline V gives CDR1 ENHRY, CDR2 SYGVKD. Trimming removed 4 bases from V and 1 base from J; junction bases left unmatched: 7. The CDR3 has 16 amino acids. The CDR3 reads CAISGKAGVSYNEQFF. As DNA, the CDR3 is TGTGCCATCAGTGGAAAGGCGGGAGTGTCCTACAATGAGCAGTTCTTC.

Concerning this clone itself: The identical CDR3 is also encoded by other nucleotide sequences in the sample. The V gene is TRBV2, the J gene TRBJ2-7; unclear D gene. Trimming cost V 4 bases and J 2 bases, with 6 bases left between them. The germline gives CDR1 SNHLY, CDR2 FYNNEI. The length of the CDR3 is 12 residues. Written as DNA, the CDR3 is TGTGCCAGCAGTGGCTCGGCCTACGAGCAGTACTTC. It specifies CASSGSAYEQYF. Filled out from reference TRBV2 and TRBJ2-7, the complete variable domain reads EPEVTQTPSHQVTQMGQEVILRCVPISNHLYFYWYRQILGQKVEFLVSFYNNEISEKSEIFDDQFSVERPDGSNFTLKIRSTKLEDSAMYFCASSGSAYEQYFGPGTRLTVT.

V and J are TRBV11-3 and TRBJ2-2; TRBD2 might be the D (6 bases). Germline assignment: CDR1 SGHNT and CDR2 YENEEA. Trimming removed 1 base at V and 6 bases at J, with 9 bases between. The CDR3 has 14 amino acids. The CDR3 spells CASSLVRESGELFF. The DNA for the CDR3 is TGTGCCAGCAGCTTAGTCCGGGAGTCCGGGGAGCTGTTTTTT. The full variable domain, its missing parts supplied by reference TRBV11-3 and TRBJ2-2, is EAGVVQSPRYKIIEKKQPVAFWCNPISGHNTLYWYLQNLGQGPELLIRYENEEAVDDSQLPKDRFSAERLKGVDSTLKIQPAELGDSAVYLCASSLVRESGELFFGEGSRLTVL.

This chain uses TRBV4-1 with TRBJ2-2, with D maybe TRBD1 (5 bases). Germline V lookup: CDR1 MGHRA, CDR2 YSYEKL. Trimming took 1 base from V and 1 from J, leaving 16 bases between them. This CDR3 comprises 18 residues. CDR3 loop: CASSQGAAAGLNTGELFF. The CDR3 region has the DNA TGCGCCAGCAGCCAAGGGGCGGCGGCAGGGCTGAACACCGGGGAGCTGTTTTTT.

This clone has only one observation. The CDR3 DNA sequence: TGTGCCAGCAGCTTTCTCCCCGGACTAGCGGGAGGGGGGGAGCTGTTTTTT. It specifies CASSFLPGLAGGGELFF. This rearrangement joins TRBV7-3 to TRBJ2-2, with 15 nucleotides matching TRBD2. CDR3 length: 17 amino acids. The germline V gene encodes CDR1 SGHTA and CDR2 FQGTGA. V shed 3 bases and J 8 bases; nucleotides not matched to a gene: 7.

The rearrangement uses TRBV27 and TRBJ2-3; D remains ambiguous. Germline assignment: CDR1 MNHEY and CDR2 SMNVEV (reference sequence). Trimming pared 7 bases from V and 7 bases from J, leaving 15 bases between. The CDR3 is 13 amino acids. Written as DNA, the CDR3 is TGTGCCAGCAACGCGGACGGATCCAATACGCAGTATTTT. Residues: CASNADGSNTQYF.

The gene calls are TRBV5-1 and TRBJ2-2; D possibly corresponds to TRBD2 (6 bases). The germline V gene has CDR1 SGHRS and CDR2 YFSETQ. The CDR3 runs to 18 residues. V dropped 3 bases and J dropped 0 bases, with 18 bases sitting between them. The CDR3 protein is CASSYPGEGQPNTGELFF. In nucleotides, the CDR3 is TGCGCCAGCAGCTACCCGGGAGAGGGGCAACCGAACACCGGGGAGCTGTTTTTT.

This chain joins TRBV5-1 and TRBJ2-2, with D perhaps matching TRBD1 or TRBD2 (6 bases each). This CDR3 comprises 16 residues. V shed 4 bases and J shed 4 bases, with 17 bases lying between them. Germline assignment: CDR1 SGHRS and CDR2 YFSETQ. The CDR3 bases are TGCGCCAGCAGCGCGCAGGGGACTGTTCGCACCGGGGAGCTGTTTTTT. Its protein is CASSAQGTVRTGELFF.